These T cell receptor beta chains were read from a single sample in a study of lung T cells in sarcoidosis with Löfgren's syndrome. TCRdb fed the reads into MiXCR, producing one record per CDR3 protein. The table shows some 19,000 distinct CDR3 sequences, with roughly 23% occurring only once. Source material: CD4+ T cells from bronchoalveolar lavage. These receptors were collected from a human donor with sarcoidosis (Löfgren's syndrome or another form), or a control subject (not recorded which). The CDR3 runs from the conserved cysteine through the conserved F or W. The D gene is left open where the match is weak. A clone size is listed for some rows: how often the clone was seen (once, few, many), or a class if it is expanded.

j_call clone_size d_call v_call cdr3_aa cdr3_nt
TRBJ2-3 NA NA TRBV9 CASSATDTQYF TGTGCCAGCAGCGCAACAGATACGCAGTATTTT
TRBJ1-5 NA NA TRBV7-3 CASSPGGLYRRNQPQHF TGTGCCAGCAGCCCGGGGGGGCTATACAGAAGGAATCAGCCCCAGCATTTT
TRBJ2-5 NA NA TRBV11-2 CASSLGAPAPETQYF TGTGCCAGCAGCTTAGGCGCGCCGGCCCCAGAGACCCAGTACTTC
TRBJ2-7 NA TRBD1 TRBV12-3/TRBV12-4 CASTLGTGGVEQYF TGTGCCAGCACCCTCGGGACAGGGGGCGTCGAGCAGTACTTC
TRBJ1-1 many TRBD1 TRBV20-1 CSARDRGRGLSRTEAFF TGCAGTGCTAGAGATAGGGGTAGGGGGCTTTCGAGGACTGAAGCTTTCTTT
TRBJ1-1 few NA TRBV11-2 CASSLNGQNTEAFF TGTGCCAGCAGCTTGAACGGACAGAACACTGAAGCTTTCTTT
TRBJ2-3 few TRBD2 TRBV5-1 CASSLAGLAGGVDTQYF TGCGCCAGCAGCTTAGCCGGACTAGCGGGAGGAGTGGATACGCAGTATTTT
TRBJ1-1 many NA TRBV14 CASSPFGQPNTEAFF TGTGCCAGCAGCCCGTTTGGACAGCCGAACACTGAAGCTTTCTTT
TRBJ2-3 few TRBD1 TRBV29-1 CSVEGGQGTDTQYF TGCAGCGTTGAGGGTGGACAGGGGACAGATACGCAGTATTTT
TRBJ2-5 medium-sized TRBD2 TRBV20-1 CSARDPGGFQETQYF TGCAGTGCTAGAGACCCCGGGGGGTTCCAAGAGACCCAGTACTTC
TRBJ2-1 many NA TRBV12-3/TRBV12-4 CASSGDVYNEQFF TGTGCCAGCAGTGGGGACGTCTACAATGAGCAGTTCTTC
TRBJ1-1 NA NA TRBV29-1 CGGKVYTEAFF TGCGGCGGAAAAGTCTACACTGAAGCTTTCTTT
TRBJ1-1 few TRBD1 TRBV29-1 CSVHRGQGDRGAFF TGCAGCGTCCACCGGGGACAGGGGGACCGGGGAGCTTTCTTT
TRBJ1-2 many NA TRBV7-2 CASSLGQGELGGYTF TGTGCCAGCAGCTTAGGGCAGGGAGAACTGGGCGGCTACACCTTC
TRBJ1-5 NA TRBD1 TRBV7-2 CAGSSTGPSNQPQHF TGTGCCGGCAGCTCGACAGGGCCAAGCAATCAGCCCCAGCATTTT
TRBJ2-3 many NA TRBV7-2 CASSLAVYTQYF TGTGCCAGCAGCTTAGCGGTGTATACGCAGTATTTT
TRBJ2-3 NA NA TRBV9 CASSLQTGLQDTLYF TGTGCCAGCAGCCTACAAACGGGCCTTCAAGATACGCTGTATTTT
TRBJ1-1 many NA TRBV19 CASSEKGLVLNTEAFF TGTGCCAGTAGCGAGAAGGGGCTAGTCCTGAACACTGAAGCTTTCTTT
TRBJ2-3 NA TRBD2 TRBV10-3 CAIRDSGRAAGTDTQYF TGTGCCATCAGAGATAGCGGGAGGGCCGCGGGCACAGATACGCAGTATTTT
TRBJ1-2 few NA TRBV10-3 CAISEKQNYGYTF TGTGCCATCAGTGAGAAACAGAACTATGGCTACACCTTC
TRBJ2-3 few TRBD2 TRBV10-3 CAISDRTRDTDTQYF TGTGCCATCAGTGACCGGACTAGGGACACAGATACGCAGTATTTT
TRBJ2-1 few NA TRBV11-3 CASSLVGKSYNEQFF TGTGCCAGCAGCTTAGTAGGGAAGTCCTACAATGAGCAGTTCTTC
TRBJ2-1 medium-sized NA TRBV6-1 CASSPRLVGYNEQFF TGTGCCAGCAGCCCTAGACTAGTTGGCTACAATGAGCAGTTCTTC
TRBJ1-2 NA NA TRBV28 CASSLMWVGDNYGYTF TGTGCCAGCAGCTTAATGTGGGTGGGCGACAACTATGGCTACACCTTC
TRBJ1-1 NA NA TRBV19 CASKTQWPDTEAFF TGTGCCAGTAAAACGCAATGGCCGGACACTGAAGCTTTCTTT
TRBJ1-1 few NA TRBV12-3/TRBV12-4 CASSFWSNTEAFF TGTGCCAGCAGTTTTTGGTCGAACACTGAAGCTTTCTTT
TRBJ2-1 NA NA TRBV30 CAWSVILARQFF TGTGCCTGGAGTGTAATCCTTGCAAGACAGTTCTTC
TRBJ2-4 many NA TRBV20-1 CSARVLAKNIQYF TGCAGTGCTAGGGTGTTAGCCAAAAACATTCAGTACTTC
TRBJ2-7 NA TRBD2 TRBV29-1 CRVEASGRTYEQYF TGCAGAGTTGAGGCTAGCGGGAGAACCTACGAGCAGTACTTC
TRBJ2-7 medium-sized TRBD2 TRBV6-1 CASSELRGSDEQYF TGTGCCAGCAGTGAACTCCGCGGGAGCGACGAGCAGTACTTC
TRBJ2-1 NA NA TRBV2 CASSLLRPSDNEQFF TGTGCCAGCAGCCTTCTCCGGCCAAGTGACAATGAGCAGTTCTTC
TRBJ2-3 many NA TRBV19 CASTLSGDTQYF TGTGCCAGTACACTCTCAGGGGATACGCAGTATTTT
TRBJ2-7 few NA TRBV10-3 CAISAASTGGEQYF TGTGCCATCAGTGCAGCTTCCACAGGAGGCGAGCAGTACTTC
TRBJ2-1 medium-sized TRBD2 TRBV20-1 CSARDTSGPHNEQFF TGCAGTGCTAGAGATACTAGCGGGCCTCACAATGAGCAGTTCTTC
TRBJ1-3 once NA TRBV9 CASSVEEPGDTIYF TGTGCCAGCAGCGTAGAGGAACCTGGAGACACCATATATTTT
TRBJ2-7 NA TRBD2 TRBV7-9 CASSLRLAGGYEQYF TGTGCCAGCAGCTTGAGGCTAGCGGGAGGATACGAGCAGTACTTC
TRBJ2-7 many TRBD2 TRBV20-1 CSATVGTSGSYEQYF TGCAGTGCCACAGTCGGGACTAGCGGTTCCTACGAGCAGTACTTC
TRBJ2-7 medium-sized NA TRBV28 CASSLTYEQYF TGTGCCAGCAGTTTAACTTACGAGCAGTACTTC
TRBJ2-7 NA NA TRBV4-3 CASSQDAHRGERNEQYF TGCGCCAGCAGCCAAGACGCCCATAGGGGGGAGAGGAACGAGCAGTACTTC
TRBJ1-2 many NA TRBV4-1 CASSLPLGGMNYGYTF TGCGCCAGCAGCCTCCCCTTAGGGGGGATGAACTATGGCTACACCTTC
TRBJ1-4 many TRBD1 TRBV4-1 CASSQDHRGNEKLFF TGCGCCAGCAGCCAAGATCACAGGGGGAATGAAAAACTGTTTTTT
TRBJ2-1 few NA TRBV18 CASSPTQGGSNEQFF TGTGCCAGCTCACCGACACAGGGAGGGAGCAATGAGCAGTTCTTC
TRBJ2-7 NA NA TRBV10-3 CAISEGMTYEQYF TGTGCCATCAGTGAGGGGATGACCTACGAGCAGTACTTC
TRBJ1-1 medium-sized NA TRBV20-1 CSAGGAFF TGCAGTGCTGGGGGAGCTTTCTTT
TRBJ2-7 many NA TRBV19 CASSVTGRFYEQYF TGTGCCAGTAGTGTGACGGGACGCTTCTACGAGCAGTACTTC
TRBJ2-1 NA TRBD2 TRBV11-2 CASSLKFSGLAGDSYNEQFF TGTGCCAGCAGCTTAAAATTTTCGGGACTAGCGGGAGACTCCTACAATGAGCAGTTCTTC
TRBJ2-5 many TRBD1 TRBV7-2 CASSPTRDRQETQYF TGTGCCAGCAGTCCGACCCGGGACAGGCAAGAGACCCAGTACTTC
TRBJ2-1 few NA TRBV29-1 CSVEDQAGQRYNEQFF TGCAGCGTTGAAGATCAGGCAGGACAGAGATACAATGAGCAGTTCTTC
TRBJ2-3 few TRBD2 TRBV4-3 CASSQDGTSGRAGTDTQYF TGCGCCAGCAGCCAAGATGGGACTAGCGGGAGGGCTGGCACAGATACGCAGTATTTT
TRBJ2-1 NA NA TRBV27 CASGLTVINEQFF TGTGCCAGCGGTTTAACAGTAATTAATGAGCAGTTCTTC
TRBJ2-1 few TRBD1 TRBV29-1 CSVETGQGTRWQFF TGCAGCGTTGAGACAGGACAGGGGACACGGTGGCAGTTCTTC
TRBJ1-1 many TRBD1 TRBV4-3 CASSPSRDRGRIAFF TGCGCCAGCAGCCCGTCCCGGGACAGGGGGCGGATAGCTTTCTTT
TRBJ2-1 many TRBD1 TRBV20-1 CSARGMEGQGMKNEQFF TGCAGTGCTAGAGGAATGGAAGGACAGGGGATGAAAAATGAGCAGTTCTTC
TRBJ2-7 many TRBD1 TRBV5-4 CASNEQGNSYEQYF TGTGCCAGCAACGAACAGGGGAACTCCTACGAGCAGTACTTC